These T cell receptor beta chains were read from a single sample in a study of post-analysis software for immune sequencing data. Each CDR3 protein is one row after TCRdb ran MiXCR on the PCR reads. The sample contains approximately 260,000 distinct CDR3 sequences, 35% to 40% of which appear only once. Sequences were obtained from blood. These receptors were obtained from a girl aged 5 to 17 with multiple sclerosis. Both conserved end residues are part of each CDR3. D genes are given only for firm matches. Expanded clones get a size class; other rows say once, few or many, or leave the size out.

cdr3_aa	cdr3_nt	clone_size	j_call	v_call	d_call
CASSHSDHKANYGYTF	TGTGCCAGCAGCCATTCGGACCACAAAGCTAACTATGGCTACACCTTC	NA	TRBJ1-2	TRBV3-1	NA
CASSRRLGGETEAFF	TGCGCCAGCAGCCGCCGTTTGGGGGGCGAGACTGAAGCTTTCTTT	few	TRBJ1-1	TRBV5-1	NA
CASSQVASGGQTQYF	TGCGCCAGCAGCCAAGTTGCTAGCGGGGGGCAGACCCAGTACTTC	NA	TRBJ2-5	TRBV4-1	TRBD2
CASSYSVSEQFF	TGTGCCAGCAGTTACTCGGTTAGTGAGCAGTTCTTC	NA	TRBJ2-1	TRBV6-6	NA
CSCDRGGHPNEKLFF	TGCAGCTGTGACAGGGGAGGGCACCCGAATGAAAAACTGTTTTTT	many	TRBJ1-4	TRBV29-1	TRBD1
CASSPNVWTGGKLFF	TGTGCCAGCAGCCCTAATGTTTGGACAGGGGGGAAACTGTTTTTT	few	TRBJ1-4	TRBV7-2	TRBD1
CASSLVGTSGGYEQYF	TGCGCCAGCAGCTTGGTTGGTACTAGCGGGGGCTACGAGCAGTACTTC	NA	TRBJ2-7	TRBV5-1	TRBD2
CASSLAQRGVDEQFF	TGTGCCAGCAGCTTAGCCCAGCGGGGGGTGGATGAGCAGTTCTTC	NA	TRBJ2-1	TRBV7-6	TRBD2
CASRKANEKLFF	TGTGCCAGCAGAAAAGCTAATGAAAAACTGTTTTTT	many	TRBJ1-4	TRBV3-1	NA
CASSSPGLEFYGYTF	TGTGCCAGCAGTTCACCGGGCCTGGAGTTCTATGGCTACACCTTC	NA	TRBJ1-2	TRBV12-3/TRBV12-4	NA
CASSQAAGSTDTQYF	TGTGCCAGCAGCCAAGCGGCAGGGAGCACAGATACGCAGTATTTT	NA	TRBJ2-3	TRBV3-1	NA
CAGSPRRSSGNTIYF	TGTGCCGGCAGCCCCCGCCGGAGCTCTGGAAACACCATATATTTT	NA	TRBJ1-3	TRBV7-2	NA
CASSPVQSGSTGELFF	TGCGCCAGCAGCCCTGTGCAGAGTGGTAGCACCGGGGAGCTGTTTTTT	few	TRBJ2-2	TRBV5-1	NA
CASSLQGLKNEQFF	TGCGCCAGCAGCTTGCAGGGTCTAAAAAATGAGCAGTTCTTC	many	TRBJ2-1	TRBV5-1	NA
CASSPRLDGELFF	TGTGCCAGCAGCCCCCGCCTTGACGGGGAGCTGTTTTTT	few	TRBJ2-2	TRBV7-6	NA
CASSFAAGGRGEQFF	TGTGCCAGCAGTTTTGCGGCGGGAGGCCGAGGAGAGCAGTTCTTC	NA	TRBJ2-1	TRBV12-3/TRBV12-4	TRBD2
CASSAGTEGGKLFF	TGTGCCAGCAGCGCCGGGACAGAAGGCGGAAAACTGTTTTTT	once	TRBJ1-4	TRBV7-8	TRBD1
CASGGGLETQYF	TGTGCCAGCGGAGGGGGTCTGGAGACCCAGTACTTC	many	TRBJ2-5	TRBV2	NA
CASSLAGGTQYF	TGCGCCAGCAGCTTGGCCGGCGGGACCCAGTACTTC	many	TRBJ2-5	TRBV5-1	NA
CASSQVGPDTEAFF	TGTGCCAGCAGCCAAGTAGGACCGGACACTGAAGCTTTCTTT	few	TRBJ1-1	TRBV3-1	NA
CSARYRDYEQYF	TGCAGTGCTAGGTATAGGGACTACGAGCAGTACTTC	few	TRBJ2-7	TRBV20-1	NA
CASSLQGGGLGETQYF	TGTGCCAGCAGCTTACAGGGGGGAGGGCTAGGAGAGACCCAGTACTTC	NA	TRBJ2-5	TRBV7-3	NA
CASSQELAGDTDTQYF	TGTGCCAGCAGCCAAGAACTAGCGGGGGACACAGATACGCAGTATTTT	NA	TRBJ2-3	TRBV14	TRBD2
CASKEGESAEAFF	TGCGCCAGCAAGGAGGGGGAGAGCGCTGAAGCTTTCTTT	few	TRBJ1-1	TRBV5-1	NA
CASSRDPGASYEQYF	TGTGCCAGCAGCCGAGACCCAGGGGCCTCCTACGAGCAGTACTTC	NA	TRBJ2-7	TRBV7-3	NA
CASSSRSHNEQFF	TGTGCCAGCAGCTCCAGGTCCCACAATGAGCAGTTCTTC	NA	TRBJ2-1	TRBV7-6	NA
CSARDSASGDQETQYF	TGCAGTGCTAGAGATTCAGCTAGCGGGGACCAAGAGACCCAGTACTTC	once	TRBJ2-5	TRBV20-1	TRBD2
CASSLDSRGMEQYF	TGCGCCAGCAGCTTGGACAGTCGGGGTATGGAGCAGTACTTC	NA	TRBJ2-4	TRBV5-1	NA
CASSPGQGHTEAFF	TGCGCCAGCAGCCCTGGACAGGGCCACACTGAAGCTTTCTTT	many	TRBJ1-1	TRBV5-1	TRBD1
CAISGSSDSNQPQHF	TGTGCCATCAGTGGGTCCAGCGATAGCAATCAGCCCCAGCATTTT	many	TRBJ1-5	TRBV10-3	NA
CSARWESLAGTEAFF	TGCAGTGCTAGGTGGGAGTCCTTAGCGGGCACTGAAGCTTTCTTT	few	TRBJ1-1	TRBV20-1	NA
CASSLGADIYGYTF	TGTGCCAGCAGTTTAGGAGCCGACATCTATGGCTACACCTTC	few	TRBJ1-2	TRBV12-3/TRBV12-4	NA
CASIAGGPGDEQFF	TGCGCCAGCATAGCGGGAGGGCCGGGCGATGAGCAGTTCTTC	many	TRBJ2-1	TRBV5-1	TRBD2
CSARDRDYEQYF	TGCAGTGCTAGAGACAGGGACTACGAGCAGTACTTC	many	TRBJ2-7	TRBV20-1	NA
CASSDVTPTGGPDTQYF	TGTGCCAGCAGTGATGTAACCCCGACAGGGGGCCCAGATACGCAGTATTTT	NA	TRBJ2-3	TRBV2	TRBD1
CATSRERSRNGQYF	TGTGCCACCAGCCGGGAAAGGTCCCGAAACGGGCAGTACTTC	NA	TRBJ2-7	TRBV15	NA
CASSPGSSDYGYTF	TGTGCCAGCTCCCCCGGCTCGTCAGACTATGGCTACACCTTC	few	TRBJ1-2	TRBV18	NA
CSAREGGVYNEQFF	TGCAGTGCTAGAGAGGGCGGGGTCTACAATGAGCAGTTCTTC	once	TRBJ2-1	TRBV20-1	NA
CASSLSGLASTDTQYF	TGTGCCAGCAGCTTAAGCGGATTAGCGTCCACAGATACGCAGTATTTT	NA	TRBJ2-3	TRBV7-3	NA
CASSLDSRSGNTIYF	TGCGCCAGCAGCTTGGACAGCCGCTCTGGAAACACCATATATTTT	few	TRBJ1-3	TRBV5-1	NA
CASSDPGLPYEGGELFF	TGTGCCAGCAGTGACCCGGGACTCCCTTATGAGGGCGGGGAGCTGTTTTTT	few	TRBJ2-2	TRBV25-1	NA
CASSWRASGNTIYF	TGTGCCAGCAGCTGGCGGGCCTCTGGAAACACCATATATTTT	NA	TRBJ1-3	TRBV7-2	NA
CSVSSFIRGYTDTQYF	TGCAGTGTCTCCTCCTTTATTCGGGGGTACACAGATACGCAGTATTTT	many	TRBJ2-3	TRBV20-1	NA
CASSLPAGSDTQYF	TGTGCCAGCAGTTTACCGGCGGGGTCAGATACGCAGTATTTT	NA	TRBJ2-3	TRBV12-3/TRBV12-4	NA
CASSRSRANGYTF	TGTGCCAGCAGCCGTTCGAGGGCCAATGGCTACACCTTC	many	TRBJ1-2	TRBV3-1	NA
CSVEVSGANVLTF	TGCAGCGTCGAGGTCTCTGGGGCCAACGTCCTGACTTTC	few	TRBJ2-6	TRBV29-1	NA
CASSHGDQANSPLHF	TGTGCCAGCAGTCATGGGGATCAGGCCAATTCACCCCTCCACTTT	many	TRBJ1-6	TRBV12-3/TRBV12-4	NA
CASSLGWDRDYNEQFF	TGTGCCAGCAGCTTAGGGTGGGACAGGGACTACAATGAGCAGTTCTTC	NA	TRBJ2-1	TRBV7-8	TRBD1
CSAKTPRNEQFF	TGCAGTGCCAAAACACCTCGGAATGAGCAGTTCTTC	many	TRBJ2-1	TRBV20-1	NA